The 16 T cell receptor beta chains below all came from one sample that was sequenced in a study of blood T cell repertoires in COVID-19. Clones were read by immunoSEQ multiplex PCR, and TCRdb kept only the in-frame ones, dropping some. The table lists 17,000 or so clones, roughly 87% of them singletons. Sample: peripheral blood. These receptors all come from a man aged 45-60 years with active COVID-19.

The V and J genes are TRBV5-4 and TRBJ2-5, with TRBD2 matching over 13 bases. The CDR3 sequence is 16 residues long. Losses at the gene ends were 5 bases for V and 2 bases for J; bases not matched to a gene: 6. Germline values: CDR1 SGHNT, CDR2 YYREEE (reference sequence). CDR3 sequence reads: CASRLLLAGGQETQYF. The CDR3 bases are TGTGCCAGCAGACTCTTACTAGCGGGAGGGCAAGAGACCCAGTACTTC.

The V call is TRBV9, the J call TRBJ2-1; 7 nucleotides align to TRBD2. V lost 0 bases to trimming and J lost 7 bases; unmatched junction nucleotides: 7. The CDR3 has 15 residues. The germline V gene encodes CDR1 SGDLS and CDR2 YYNGEE. In DNA form, the CDR3 reads TGTGCCAGCAGCGTAGTGGGAGGGCGGGGGAATGAGCAGTTCTTC. It is translated as CASSVVGGRGNEQFF.

V and J are TRBV5-4 and TRBJ1-1; 7 bases are a match to TRBD1. Trimming at V came to 3 bases and at J to 3 bases, leaving 2 bases not matched to a gene. CDR3 length equals 13 residues. From germline, CDR1 is SGHNT and CDR2 YYREEE (reference sequence). In nucleotides, the CDR3 is TGTGCCAGCAGCTGGGACAGTTACACTGAAGCTTTCTTT. Its translation: CASSWDSYTEAFF.

V and J are TRBV6-5 and TRBJ1-3; TRBD1 might be the D (6 bases). Per the germline V gene, CDR1 is MNHEY and CDR2 is SVGAGI. Trimming stripped 7 bases from V and 2 bases from J, with 12 bases between. The CDR3 length is 14 residues. Written as DNA, the CDR3 is TGTGCCAGCACCAGGGGCCATACTGGAAACACCATATATTTT. Protein: CASTRGHTGNTIYF.

The chain carries TRBV7-8 and TRBJ1-5; no clear D gene. The germline V gene has CDR1 SGHVS and CDR2 FQNEAQ. V lost 4 bases, J lost 0 bases, and 10 bases lay in between. This CDR3 is 15 amino acids long. CDR3 sequence: CASSSNPYSNQPQHF. Here the CDR3 DNA reads TGTGCCAGCAGCTCAAACCCCTATAGCAATCAGCCCCAGCATTTT. Complete variable domain (other parts from reference TRBV7-8 and TRBJ1-5): GAGVSQSPRYKVAKRGQDVALRCDPISGHVSLFWYQQALGQGPEFLTYFQNEAQLDKSGLPSDRFFAERPEGSVSTLKIQRTQQEDSAVYLCASSSNPYSNQPQHFGDGTRLSIL.

The rearrangement joins TRBV5-1 to TRBJ2-1; 8 nucleotides agree with TRBD2. This CDR3 spans 13 amino acids. Trimming removed 0 bases from V and 9 bases from J; junction bases left unmatched: 2. Germline loops: CDR1 SGHRS, CDR2 YFSETQ. The DNA of the CDR3 is TGCGCCAGCAGCTTGGCCGGGAGGGTTGAGCAGTTCTTC. It codes for CASSLAGRVEQFF.

This chain links TRBV7-9 with TRBJ2-5, with TRBD1 identical over 9 bases. CDR1 and CDR2 (germline): SEHNR, FQNEAQ (reference sequence). Trimming took 10 bases from V and 3 from J; bases not matched to a gene: 3. This CDR3 is 12 amino acids long. CDR3 loop: CATRTGEETQYF. CDR3 nucleotide sequence: TGTGCCACCCGGACAGGGGAAGAGACCCAGTACTTC.

This sequence joins TRBV11-2 and TRBJ2-7; TRBD1 agrees at 7 bases. The V and J ends lost 4 bases and 5 bases, in that order; junction bases with no gene match: 8. The CDR3 covers 14 residues. Germline V lookup: CDR1 SGHAT, CDR2 FQNNGV. The CDR3 DNA is TGTGCCAGCAGCTCGTTCAGGGGGAGAAACGAGCAGTACTTC. Translation gives CASSSFRGRNEQYF.

The gene calls are TRBV5-1 and TRBJ1-1, with 12 bases fitting TRBD1. After removal of 0 bases from V and 4 bases from J, the junction contained 4 bases not matched to a gene. Germline V gives CDR1 SGHRS, CDR2 YFSETQ. The CDR3 covers 16 residues. The CDR3 loop reads CASSLGDRGPITEAFF. In DNA form, the CDR3 reads TGCGCCAGCAGCTTGGGGGACAGGGGGCCGATCACTGAAGCTTTCTTT.

The chain joins TRBV5-3 to TRBJ2-1, with D perhaps matching TRBD1 (5 bases). TRBV5-3 is sorted into the ORF group, with uncertain function. This CDR3 has 15 residues. V lost 2 bases and J 7 bases, leaving 16 bases between the germline ends. CDR3 sequence (DNA): TGTGCCAGAAGCTTTGGGGCCCCCTTAGGGAATGAGCAGTTCTTC. It specifies CARSFGAPLGNEQFF.

The CDR3 sequence: CASSSRSSYNEQFF. DNA of the CDR3: TGTGCCAGTAGTAGTCGGAGCTCCTACAATGAGCAGTTCTTC. V gene TRBV19 combines with J gene TRBJ2-1; D unclear. V gave up 4 bases and J gave up 0 bases, with 7 bases separating them. Per the germline V gene, CDR1 is LNHDA and CDR2 is SQIVND (reference sequence). This CDR3 region has 14 residues. The whole variable domain, filled in from reference TRBV19 and TRBJ2-1, reads DGGITQSPKYLFRKEGQNVTLSCEQNLNHDAMYWYRQDPGQGLRLIYYSQIVNDFQKGDIAEGYSVSREKKESFPLTVTSAQKNPTAFYLCASSSRSSYNEQFFGPGTRLTVL.

The chain recombines TRBV27 with TRBJ2-7; 9 bases are a match to TRBD1. J was trimmed by 6 bases and V by 5 bases; bases with no gene match: 11. This CDR3 spans 15 amino acids. Germline V CDR1 and CDR2: MNHEY, SMNVEV (reference sequence). The CDR3 reads CASSITGQGRSEQYF. CDR3 in DNA: TGTGCCAGCAGTATCACGGGACAGGGACGCAGCGAGCAGTACTTC.

The CDR3 region has the DNA TGTGCCAGCAGCCAACAGGGGCGGGGGGGAGATACGCAGTATTTT. It specifies CASSQQGRGGDTQYF. This chain connects TRBV3-1 (or the pseudogene TRBV3-2) to TRBJ2-3; 9 positions match TRBD2. The CDR3 length is 15 residues. V gave up 2 bases and J gave up 5 bases; unmatched junction bases: 5. CDR1 is LGHDT, CDR2 YNNKEL, per germline (reference sequence).

This clone was recorded once. The chain is built from TRBV10-3 and TRBJ1-5, with TRBD1 as a possible D gene (6 bases). V lost 11 bases and J lost 3, with 20 bases in between. The CDR3 is 15 residues long. Germline lookup yields CDR1 ENHRY and CDR2 SYGVKD. The CDR3 protein is CASRGAGTDNQPQHF. The CDR3 region has the DNA TGTGCCTCCAGGGGAGCGGGGACGGACAATCAGCCCCAGCATTTT.

V gene TRBV6-2 or TRBV6-3 combines with J gene TRBJ1-5, with D perhaps TRBD1 (6 bases). Per germline, CDR1 MNHEY and CDR2 SVGEGT. V was pared by 6 bases and J by 0 bases, with 21 bases between. The CDR3 has 18 residues. For the CDR3, the DNA is TGTGCCAGCAGCCAGACCCCACACAGGGATTATAGCAATCAGCCCCAGCATTTT. Translated, it gives CASSQTPHRDYSNQPQHF.

This chain links TRBV5-1 with TRBJ1-1; the D gene is possibly TRBD1 (6 bases). Deletions cut 3 bases from V and 5 bases from J, with 11 bases between. This CDR3 has 13 residues. Germline loops: CDR1 SGHRS, CDR2 YFSETQ. The CDR3: CASSSTTGTEAFF. The CDR3 nucleotides read TGCGCCAGCAGCTCGACGACAGGTACTGAAGCTTTCTTT.